This passage covers 14 T cell receptor beta chains from one sample sequenced in a study of T cells after yellow fever vaccination. TCRdb called the 5' RACE reads again in MiXCR, with one record for every CDR3 protein. The sample carries about 360,000 distinct CDR3 sequences, 6.2% recorded once. Sequencing used PBMCs, obtained 5 days after the yellow fever booster vaccination. Source of these receptors: a man aged 25 to 40 who received the YFV17D yellow fever vaccine.

This clonotype was seen a handful of times. The V and J genes are TRBV19 and TRBJ2-7; 7 nucleotides match TRBD2. Germline V gene data show CDR1 as LNHDA and CDR2 as SQIVND (reference sequence). There are 14 residues in the CDR3. With V trimmed by 3 bases and J by 0 bases, 2 bases remained unmatched. CDR3 coding DNA: TGTGCCAGTAGTATCGGCGGGAGCTCCTACGAGCAGTACTTC. Amino acids: CASSIGGSSYEQYF.

In this sample, this clonotype turned up a few times. This rearrangement joins TRBV7-2 to TRBJ2-7; no definite D call. Germline loops: CDR1 SGHTA, CDR2 FQGNSA. Deletions cut 3 bases from V and 0 bases from J, with 12 bases between. This CDR3 contains 15 residues. Here the CDR3 DNA reads TGTGCCAGCAGCTTCATCGGGCTTAGCTCCTACGAGCAGTACTTC. The encoded protein is CASSFIGLSSYEQYF.

This clonotype was seen at least ten times. The chain employs TRBV2 and TRBJ1-1; tentative D call: TRBD1 (5 bases). V was shortened by 3 bases and J by 3 bases, with 11 bases between the two germline ends. The CDR3 loop spans 14 amino acids. From germline, CDR1 is SNHLY and CDR2 FYNNEI. CDR3 sequence: CASSETRQYTEAFF. CDR3 coding DNA: TGTGCCAGCAGTGAGACCCGACAGTACACTGAAGCTTTCTTT.

This clonotype has a handful of counts. CDR3 sequence reads: CASSFSQGELFF. CDR3 DNA sequence: TGTGCCAGCAGTTTCTCCCAAGGGGAGCTGTTTTTT. The genes are TRBV12-3 or TRBV12-4 and TRBJ2-2; no clear D. The V gene lost 3 bases and the J gene lost 8 bases, with 7 bases spanning the gap. CDR3 length: 12 amino acids.

The J gene is TRBJ1-2, the V gene TRBV9; D is possibly TRBD1 (5 bases). Germline V CDR1 and CDR2: SGDLS, YYNGEE. V was shortened by 3 bases and J by 4 bases, with 13 bases between the two germline ends. This CDR3 comprises 14 residues. The chain's CDR3 is CASSADSSSYGYTF. In nucleotides, the CDR3 is TGTGCCAGCAGCGCAGACAGCTCCTCCTATGGCTACACCTTC. The variable domain in full, completed from reference TRBV9 and TRBJ1-2, reads DSGVTQTPKHLITATGQRVTLRCSPRSGDLSVYWYQQSLDQGLQFLIQYYNGEERAKGNILERFSAQQFPDLHSELNLSSLELGDSALYFCASSADSSSYGYTFGSGTRLTVV.

This clonotype was recorded a few times. This chain links TRBV18 with TRBJ2-7; 7 nucleotides match TRBD2. This CDR3 spans 16 amino acids. Germline CDR1 is KGHSH and CDR2 is LQKENI. Trimming cost V 6 bases and J 2 bases; bases outside gene matches: 13. The CDR3 loop reads CASSPQLGGGTYEQYF. In DNA form, the CDR3 reads TGTGCCAGCTCTCCTCAACTTGGGGGGGGAACCTACGAGCAGTACTTC.

The chain is built from TRBV21-1 and TRBJ1-1. TRBV21-1 is a pseudogene. The CDR3 contains 13 residues. The DNA of the CDR3 is TGTGCCAGCAGCAAAGGTCAGCCTAAGGGAGCTTTCTTT. Its protein is CASSKGQPKGAFF.

This rearrangement joins TRBV30 to TRBJ2-7; 10 bases match TRBD2. The CDR3 is 13 amino acids. Looked up from germline, CDR1 is GTSNPN and CDR2 is SVGIG (reference sequence). J lost 4 bases, V lost 7 bases, and 7 bases had no gene match. The CDR3, as DNA: TGTGCCTTGCGAGCGGGAGGGCCGTACGAGCAGTACTTC. It encodes CALRAGGPYEQYF.

This clonotype was seen many times. The chain has TRBV12-3 or TRBV12-4 and TRBJ1-5; no firm D call. Trimming pared 2 bases from V and 0 bases from J, leaving 2 bases between. The CDR3 contains 13 residues. DNA for the CDR3: TGTGCCAGCAGTTTATTTAGCAATCAGCCCCAGCATTTT. The encoded protein is CASSLFSNQPQHF.

The chain uses TRBV15 and TRBJ1-3; 7 bases fit TRBD1. Germline values: CDR1 LNHNV, CDR2 YYDKDF (reference sequence). The J segment lost 0 bases and the V segment lost 4 bases, leaving 6 bases of the junction unmatched. The CDR3 runs 16 residues. The CDR3 DNA sequence: TGTGCCACCAGCACCGCCGGGGACAGCTCTGGAAACACCATATATTTT. Translation gives CATSTAGDSSGNTIYF.

The CDR3 protein is CASSVGAGVGYNEQFF. The DNA for the CDR3 is TGTGCCAGCAGCGTAGGGGCAGGGGTGGGGTACAATGAGCAGTTCTTC. This chain connects TRBV9 to TRBJ2-1; D may be TRBD1 (6 bases). This CDR3 is 16 amino acids long. Germline V CDR1 and CDR2: SGDLS, YYNGEE. Trimming took off 0 bases at V and 4 bases at J, with 14 bases between the two ends.

The CDR3 sequence: CASSLGAGAYNEQFF. For the CDR3, the DNA is TGCGCCAGCAGCTTGGGGGCGGGAGCTTACAATGAGCAGTTCTTC. The rearrangement joins TRBV5-1 to TRBJ2-1; 7 bases align to TRBD2. The CDR3 has 15 residues. V was pared by 0 bases and J by 4 bases, with 4 bases of the junction left unmatched. Germline assignment: CDR1 SGHRS and CDR2 YFSETQ.

The chain joins TRBV4-3 to TRBJ2-7; D not resolved. The CDR3 extends over 13 amino acids. Trimming pared 0 bases from V and 8 bases from J, leaving 11 bases between. Germline V lookup: CDR1 LGHNA, CDR2 YSLEER. This CDR3 reads CASSQDVDRKQYF. DNA for the CDR3: TGCGCCAGCAGCCAAGATGTTGACCGGAAGCAGTACTTC.

Ten or more counts support this clonotype. Here the CDR3 DNA reads TGTGCCAGCAGCTTGCGGGAACAAGAGACCCAGTACTTC. Translated, it gives CASSLREQETQYF. The V gene is TRBV7-2, the J gene TRBJ2-5; a weak D match, TRBD2 (6 bases). CDR1 is SGHTA and CDR2 is FQGNSA in the germline V gene. The CDR3 has 13 amino acids. The V end was cut by 3 bases, the J end by 2 bases, with 7 bases between.